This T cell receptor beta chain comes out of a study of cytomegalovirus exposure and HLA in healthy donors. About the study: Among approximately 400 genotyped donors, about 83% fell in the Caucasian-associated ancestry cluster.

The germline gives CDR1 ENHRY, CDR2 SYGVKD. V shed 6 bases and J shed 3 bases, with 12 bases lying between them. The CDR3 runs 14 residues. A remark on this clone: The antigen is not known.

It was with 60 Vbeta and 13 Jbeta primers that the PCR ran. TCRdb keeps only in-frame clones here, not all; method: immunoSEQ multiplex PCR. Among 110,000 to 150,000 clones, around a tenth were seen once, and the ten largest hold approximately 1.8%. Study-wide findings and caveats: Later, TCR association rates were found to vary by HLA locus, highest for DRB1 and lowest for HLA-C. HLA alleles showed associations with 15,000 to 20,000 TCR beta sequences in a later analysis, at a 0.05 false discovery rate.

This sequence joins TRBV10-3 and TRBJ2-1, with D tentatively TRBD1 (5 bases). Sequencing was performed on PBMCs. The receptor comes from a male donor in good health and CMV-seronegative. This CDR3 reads CAISYQDNYNEQFF. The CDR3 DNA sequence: TGTGCCATCAGCTACCAGGACAACTACAATGAGCAGTTCTTC.